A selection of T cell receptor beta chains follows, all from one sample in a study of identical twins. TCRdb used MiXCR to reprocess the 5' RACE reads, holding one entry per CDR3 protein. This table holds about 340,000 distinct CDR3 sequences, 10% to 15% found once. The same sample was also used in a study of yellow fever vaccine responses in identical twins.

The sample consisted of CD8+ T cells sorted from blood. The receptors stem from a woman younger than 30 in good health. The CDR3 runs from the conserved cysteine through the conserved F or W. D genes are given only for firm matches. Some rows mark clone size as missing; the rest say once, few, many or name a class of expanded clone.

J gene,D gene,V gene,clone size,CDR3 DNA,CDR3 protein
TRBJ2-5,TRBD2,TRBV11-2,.,TGTGCCAGCAGCTCGACAGGACTAGCGGGGGGGCTCCAAGAGACCCAGTACTTC,CASSSTGLAGGLQETQYF
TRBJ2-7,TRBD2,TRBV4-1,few,TGCGCCAGCAGCCATCGGGAGGTGGGATACGAGCAGTACTTC,CASSHREVGYEQYF
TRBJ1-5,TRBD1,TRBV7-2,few,TGTGCCAGCAGCCTTGGACAGGACCATCAGCCCCAGCATTTT,CASSLGQDHQPQHF
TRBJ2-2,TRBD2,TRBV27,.,TGTGCCAGCAGTTTAATGCGGGGGGGCTTCACCGGGGAGCTGTTTTTT,CASSLMRGGFTGELFF
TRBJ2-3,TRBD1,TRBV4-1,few,TGCGCCAGCTCGACAGGGTTTGCAGATACGCAGTATTTT,CASSTGFADTQYF
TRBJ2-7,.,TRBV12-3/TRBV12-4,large,TGTGCCAGCGCTAAAAAGGGACCCAGGTACGAGCAGTACTTC,CASAKKGPRYEQYF
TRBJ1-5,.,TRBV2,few,TGTGCCAGCAGACCCGGGGACGGGAATCAGCCCCAGCATTTT,CASRPGDGNQPQHF
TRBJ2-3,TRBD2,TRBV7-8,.,TGTGTCAGCAGACCCCGGAGGCGGGGGGGCACAGATACGCAGTATTTT,CVSRPRRRGGTDTQYF
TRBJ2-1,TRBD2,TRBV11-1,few,TGTGCCAGCAGCTCCGCTAGCGGGAGGTCGAGCTCCTACAATGAGCAGTTCTTC,CASSSASGRSSSYNEQFF
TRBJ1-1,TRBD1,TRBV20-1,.,TGCAGTGCTAGAGATGGCCGACAGGGAGGTATGGAGGGTAGAGACACTGAAGCTTTCTTT,CSARDGRQGGMEGRDTEAFF
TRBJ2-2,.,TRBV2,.,TGTGCCAGCAGTGGGCCAGATAACACCGGGGAGCTGTTTTTT,CASSGPDNTGELFF
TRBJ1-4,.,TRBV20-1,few,TGCAGTGCTAGCCGGGAATATAATGAAAAACTGTTTTTT,CSASREYNEKLFF
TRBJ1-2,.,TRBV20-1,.,TGCAGTGCCGAGTACGGATACTATGGCTACACCTTC,CSAEYGYYGYTF
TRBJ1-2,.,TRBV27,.,TGTGCCAGCAGTTCCTCGCAGGGGCTCAACTATGGCTACACCTTC,CASSSSQGLNYGYTF
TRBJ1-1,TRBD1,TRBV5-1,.,TGCGCCAGCAGCTTGCAGGGAGGGGGCTCCTTGAACACTGAAGCTTTCTTT,CASSLQGGGSLNTEAFF
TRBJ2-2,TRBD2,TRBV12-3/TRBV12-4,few,TGTGCCAGCAGTAATGGGACTACCCTATTCAGCCGAGTCGAGCTGTTTTTT,CASSNGTTLFSRVELFF
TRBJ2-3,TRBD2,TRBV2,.,TGTGCCAGCAGTATCGGGACTAGCGGGGGAGCAATCACAGATACGCAGTATTTT,CASSIGTSGGAITDTQYF
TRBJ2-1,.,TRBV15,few,TGTGCCACCAGCTATGGCGACCGGTACAATGAGCAGTTCTTC,CATSYGDRYNEQFF
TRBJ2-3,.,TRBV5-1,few,TGCGCCAGCAGCTTGGCCAGCGGGCGGGACACAGATACGCAGTATTTT,CASSLASGRDTDTQYF
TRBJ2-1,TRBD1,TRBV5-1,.,TGCGCCAGCAGCTTACTTCCGGACAGGATCGACGATGAGCAGTTCTTC,CASSLLPDRIDDEQFF
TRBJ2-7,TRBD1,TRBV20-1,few,TGCAGTGCTGCCTCCTGGGGGACAGGGGGGTACGAGCAGTACTTC,CSAASWGTGGYEQYF
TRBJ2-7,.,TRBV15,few,TGTGCCACCAGCAGGACGGGACCCTCCGAAATCTACGAGCAGTACTTC,CATSRTGPSEIYEQYF
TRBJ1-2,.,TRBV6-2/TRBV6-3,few,TGTGCCAGCAGCCCAGGGGAGGTCTATGGCTACACCTTC,CASSPGEVYGYTF
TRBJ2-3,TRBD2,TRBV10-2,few,TGCGCCAGCAGTGATCCCCCACGGCGGGGGGCCACAGATACGCAGTATTTT,CASSDPPRRGATDTQYF
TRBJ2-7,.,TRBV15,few,TGTGCCACCAGCAGAGCAGTCAGGAACGAGCAGTACTTC,CATSRAVRNEQYF
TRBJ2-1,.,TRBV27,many,TGTGCCAGCATAGGGGGGGATGAGCAGTTCTTC,CASIGGDEQFF
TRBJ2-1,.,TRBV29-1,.,TGCAGCCTTGAAGGAGGGACCCCCTACAATGAGCAGTTCTTC,CSLEGGTPYNEQFF
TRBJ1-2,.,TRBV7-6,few,TGTGCCAGCAGCTCAGGACAGTCTAACTATGGCTACACCTTC,CASSSGQSNYGYTF
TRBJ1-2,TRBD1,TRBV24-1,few,TGTGCCACCCAGGGGACAGGGGGCTCTGGCTACACCTTC,CATQGTGGSGYTF
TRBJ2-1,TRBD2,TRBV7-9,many,TGTGCCAGCAGCCGGACTAGTCAGAGCTCCTACAATGAGCAGTTCTTC,CASSRTSQSSYNEQFF
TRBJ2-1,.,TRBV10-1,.,TGCGCCAGCAGTGCGGGGAGTACTCCCTACAATGAGCAGTTCTTC,CASSAGSTPYNEQFF
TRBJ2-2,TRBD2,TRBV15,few,TGTGCCACCAGCAGACCGTACGGGGGGAGAAACACCGGGGAGCTGTTTTTT,CATSRPYGGRNTGELFF
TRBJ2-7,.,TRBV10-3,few,TGTGCCATCAGTGAGTTATGGATGGGATCCTACGAGCAGTACTTC,CAISELWMGSYEQYF
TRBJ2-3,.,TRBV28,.,TGTGCCAGCAGGCTTCGACAGGATGGCACAGATACGCAGTATTTT,CASRLRQDGTDTQYF
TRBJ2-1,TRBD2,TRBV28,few,TGTGCCAGCAGGCGACTAGCCCCCAGGGATGAGCAGTTCTTC,CASRRLAPRDEQFF
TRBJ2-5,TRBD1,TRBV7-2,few,TGTGCCAGCAGCCAGACAGGGGATAGCCCCTACTTC,CASSQTGDSPYF
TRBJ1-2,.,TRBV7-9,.,TGTGCCAGCAGCTTAATAAGTCTCCAGGGATATGGCTACACCTTC,CASSLISLQGYGYTF
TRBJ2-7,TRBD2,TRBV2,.,TGTGCCTTCAGTCCAGGGGGTGGGACTAGCGGGAAGGCTTTCTACGAGCAGTACTTC,CAFSPGGGTSGKAFYEQYF
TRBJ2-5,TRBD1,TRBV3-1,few,TGTGCCAGCAGCCAAGACCGACAGGGGGGAGAGACCCAGTACTTC,CASSQDRQGGETQYF
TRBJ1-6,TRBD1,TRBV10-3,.,TGTGCCATCAGTGCAACAGGGGACCTAATGAATTCACCCCTCCACTTT,CAISATGDLMNSPLHF
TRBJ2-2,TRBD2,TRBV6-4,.,TGTGCCAGCAGTGAAGGAGCGGGGGGTCCCACCGGGGAGCTGTTTTTT,CASSEGAGGPTGELFF
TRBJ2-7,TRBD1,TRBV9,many,TGTGCCAGCAGCGTGTTTCCGGGACAGGGGGACGAGCAGTACTTC,CASSVFPGQGDEQYF
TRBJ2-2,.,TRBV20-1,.,TGCAGTGCTAGATGGACAGAAGTTAACACCGGGGAGCTGTTTTTT,CSARWTEVNTGELFF
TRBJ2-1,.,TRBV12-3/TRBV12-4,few,TGTGCCAGCAGTTTTGGGGGATGGTCCTACAATGAGCAGTTCTTC,CASSFGGWSYNEQFF
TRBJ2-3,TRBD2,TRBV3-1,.,TGTGCCAGCAGCCACAAAGGCTGGGGGACTAACCCTAGCACAGATACGCAGTATTTT,CASSHKGWGTNPSTDTQYF
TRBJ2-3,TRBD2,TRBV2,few,TGTGCCTTCAGTTTGGTCCGGACTAGCGGGAGGGCCGGGACAGATACGCAGTATTTT,CAFSLVRTSGRAGTDTQYF
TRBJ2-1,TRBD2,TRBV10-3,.,TGTGCCATCCGCCCGTGGGTAGCGGGGTATGAGCAGTTCTTC,CAIRPWVAGYEQFF